A single sample gave rise to the 22 T cell receptor beta chains below, sequenced in a study of blood T cell repertoires in COVID-19. Only in-frame clones appear in the TCRdb table, and some are missing; sequencing was by immunoSEQ multiplex PCR. The data show 150,000 to 200,000 clones, 76% seen once. Sequencing was performed on PBMCs or T cells enriched from blood (not recorded which). The source is a woman aged 50 to 60 with acute COVID-19.

The genes are TRBV5-1 and TRBJ2-4, with D possibly being TRBD2 (6 bases). The V gene's germline CDR1 is SGHRS and CDR2 YFSETQ. The V gene lost 2 bases and the J gene lost 2 bases, with 17 bases spanning the gap. The CDR3 is made up of 17 amino acids. DNA of the CDR3: TGCGCCAGCAGCTTTGGGAGGTCCCCTGGTACCAAAAACATTCAGTACTTC. Translating gives CASSFGRSPGTKNIQYF.

In this sample, this clone turned up a few times. The V call is TRBV6-2 or TRBV6-3, the J call TRBJ2-2, with D maybe TRBD2 (6 bases). The CDR3 loop spans 17 amino acids. CDR1 and CDR2 from the germline V gene are MNHEY and SVGEGT. The V end was cut by 1 base, the J end by 5 bases, with 17 bases between. CDR3 coding DNA: TGTGCCAGCAGTTACTTCCGCCGGCGGGAACAAACCGGGGAGCTGTTTTTT. Protein: CASSYFRRREQTGELFF.

The rearrangement links TRBV6-5 to TRBJ1-5, with D possibly being TRBD1 (5 bases). V gave up 6 bases and J gave up 4 bases, with 13 bases separating them. CDR3 size: 14 residues. Germline V lookup: CDR1 MNHEY, CDR2 SVGAGI. In DNA form, the CDR3 reads TGTGCCAGCAGCCCCCCAGGGACTAATCAGCCCCAGCATTTT. Amino acids: CASSPPGTNQPQHF.

The gene calls are TRBV19 and TRBJ1-3; TRBD1 matches at 8 bases. The germline V gene has CDR1 LNHDA and CDR2 SQIVND (reference sequence). The CDR3 is 15 amino acids. Trimming removed 5 bases from V and 2 bases from J; junction bases left unmatched: 5. CDR3 sequence reads: CASSLRTGPGNTIYF. The CDR3 DNA follows: TGTGCCAGTAGTCTTCGGACAGGGCCTGGAAACACCATATATTTT.

J is TRBJ1-2 and V is TRBV6-5; 8 bases map to TRBD1. The length of the CDR3 is 14 residues. The V gene's germline CDR1 is MNHEY and CDR2 SVGAGI. After removal of 0 bases from V and 8 bases from J, the junction contained 5 bases not matched to a gene. The CDR3 nucleotides are TGTGCCAGCAGTTACTCGCCAGGGGGCGTAGGCTACACCTTC. This encodes CASSYSPGGVGYTF.

This CDR3 is CSTYLTGGNIQYF. The CDR3 DNA sequence: TGCAGCACCTACTTGACAGGGGGAAACATTCAGTACTTC. The chain combines TRBV29-1 with TRBJ2-4; TRBD1 aligns across 9 bases. The ends lost 8 bases at V and 6 bases at J; junction bases unmatched: 8. This CDR3 is 13 amino acids long. The germline V gene has CDR1 SQVTM and CDR2 ANQGSEA.

This chain links TRBV27 with TRBJ2-3, with 10 nucleotides matching TRBD2. The CDR3 totals 17 residues. V dropped 4 bases and J dropped 7; count of bases not matched to a gene: 14. CDR1 and CDR2 (germline): MNHEY, SMNVEV (reference sequence). CDR3 in DNA: TGTGCCAGCAGTTCCCCCCCGCAGCGGGGGGGCCGGAATACGCAGTATTTT. Its translation is CASSSPPQRGGRNTQYF.

V usage is TRBV30 and J usage is TRBJ2-5; TRBD1 might be the D (5 bases). V lost 0 bases, J lost 5 bases, and 7 bases lay in between. Germline V gene data show CDR1 as GTSNPN and CDR2 as SVGIG (reference sequence). The CDR3 is made up of 12 amino acids. The CDR3 DNA follows: TGTGCCTGGAGTGTGGGGCGGGAGACCCAGTACTTC. Translating it yields CAWSVGRETQYF.

This sequence joins TRBV4-1 and TRBJ1-5; 10 nucleotides agree with TRBD1. This CDR3 comprises 16 residues. The V and J ends lost 1 base and 3 bases, in that order; junction bases with no gene match: 3. Germline V gives CDR1 MGHRA, CDR2 YSYEKL. The CDR3, as DNA: TGCGCCAGCAGCCAAGTGGGACAGGGGTTCAATCAGCCCCAGCATTTT. It yields the protein CASSQVGQGFNQPQHF.

The chain couples TRBV10-3 to TRBJ1-1; 10 bases are shared with TRBD1. V gave up 6 bases and J gave up 5 bases; unmatched junction bases: 6. The CDR3 spans 14 residues. Germline CDR1 and CDR2: ENHRY and SYGVKD. CDR3 DNA sequence: TGTGCCATCAGGGAGGACAGGGGGGGAACTGAAGCTTTCTTT. Protein product: CAIREDRGGTEAFF.

The chain employs TRBV7-8 and TRBJ2-7, with unresolved D. With 0 bases removed from V and 7 bases from J, the gap between germline ends came to 10 bases. Germline V gene data show CDR1 as SGHVS and CDR2 as FQNEAQ. The CDR3 is made up of 13 amino acids. The CDR3 here is CASSLAVDLEQYV. The DNA of the CDR3 is TGTGCCAGCAGCTTAGCGGTAGATCTGGAGCAGTACGTC.

The chain joins TRBV10-3 to TRBJ1-1; TRBD1 matches 9 bases. The CDR3 is 15 residues long. V was pared by 2 bases and J by 7 bases, with 8 bases of the junction left unmatched. CDR1 and CDR2 (germline): ENHRY, SYGVKD. CDR3 region: CAISEPGQGSSEAFF. Here the CDR3 DNA reads TGTGCCATCAGTGAGCCAGGACAGGGGTCGAGTGAAGCTTTCTTT.

The chain combines TRBV7-9 with TRBJ1-6; D not certain. Per the germline V gene, CDR1 is SEHNR and CDR2 is FQNEAQ (reference sequence). This CDR3 contains 11 residues. The germline V and J ends were trimmed by 5 bases and 10 bases, with 6 bases remaining between them. CDR3: CASSAGSPLHF. CDR3 DNA sequence: TGTGCCAGCAGCGCCGGGTCACCCCTCCACTTT.

The chain recombines TRBV5-1 with TRBJ2-7, with 7 positions matching TRBD2. Looked up from germline, CDR1 is SGHRS and CDR2 is YFSETQ. Unmatched junction bases numbered 12, after V lost 4 bases and J lost 2 bases. The CDR3 is 16 amino acids. This CDR3 reads CASSLTPGGGAYEQYV. CDR3 nucleotides: TGCGCCAGCAGCCTAACCCCGGGGGGAGGGGCCTACGAGCAGTACGTC.

Points on this clone: At one boundary the junction diverges from the germline segment, which might be a read error. This chain uses TRBV7-8 with TRBJ2-5; D is perhaps TRBD2 (7 bases). The length of the CDR3 is 15 residues. CDR1 is SGHVS, CDR2 FQNEAQ, per germline. The CDR3 DNA follows: TGTGCCAGCAGCTTTCTTCAGGGGAGGGAAGAGGCCCAGTACTTC. It yields the protein CASSFLQGREEAQYF.

The V call is TRBV6-4, the J call TRBJ2-7; tentatively, D is TRBD2 (5 bases). Germline V lookup: CDR1 MRHNA, CDR2 SNTAGT. The CDR3 spans 16 residues. Deletions cut 2 bases from V and 1 base from J, with 15 bases between. CDR3 in DNA: TGTGCCAGCAGTGACCCGAGGGTCCCAAATTCCTACGAGCAGTACGTC. Translation: CASSDPRVPNSYEQYV.

This chain links TRBV28 with TRBJ2-2, with D unclear. This CDR3 region has 12 residues. V gave up 6 bases and J gave up 4 bases, with 6 bases separating them. Per the germline V gene, CDR1 is MDHEN and CDR2 is SYDVKM. CDR3 sequence: CASRPITGELFF. The CDR3 DNA reads TGTGCCAGCAGACCTATCACCGGGGAGCTGTTTTTT.

In this sample, this clone turned up a few times. V and J are TRBV24-1 and TRBJ2-2; D is perhaps TRBD1 (5 bases). The V gene lost 7 bases and the J gene lost 5 bases, with 13 bases spanning the gap. The CDR3 contains 14 residues. Germline CDR1 KGHDR, CDR2 SFDVKD. CDR3 DNA sequence: TGTGCCACCAGCGCCGGGCAGGGTACCGGGGAGCTGTTTTTT. Translating it yields CATSAGQGTGELFF.

The chain has TRBV6-5 and TRBJ1-4, with D perhaps matching TRBD1 (6 bases). CDR1 MNHEY and CDR2 SVGAGI come from the germline V gene. This CDR3 comprises 14 residues. The germline V and J ends were trimmed by 6 bases and 7 bases, with 15 bases remaining between them. CDR3 nucleotide sequence: TGTGCCAGCAGCCTCAGGGGCAGGAGTGAAAAACTGTTTTTT. Its translation: CASSLRGRSEKLFF.

The genes are TRBV6-5 and TRBJ1-3; D is possibly TRBD1 (5 bases). V was cut by 7 bases and J by 1 base, with 8 bases left in between. Germline V CDR1 and CDR2: MNHEY, SVGAGI. The CDR3 extends over 13 amino acids. The CDR3 DNA sequence: TGTGCCAGCAAACGGGGGTCTGGAAACACCATATATTTT. Protein sequence: CASKRGSGNTIYF.

The chain combines TRBV18 with TRBJ2-6, with 8 nucleotides matching TRBD1. This CDR3 has 18 residues. Germline V gene lookup returns CDR1 KGHSH and CDR2 LQKENI. Unmatched junction bases numbered 9, after V lost 2 bases and J lost 3 bases. Here the CDR3 DNA reads TGTGCCAGCTCACCAAGGTCAGGGGGCGCGTTTGGGGCCAACGTCCTGACTTTC. It yields the protein CASSPRSGGAFGANVLTF.

This chain uses TRBV7-6 with TRBJ1-2; 9 nucleotides match TRBD1. The CDR3 sequence is 14 residues long. Germline CDR1 SGHVS, CDR2 FNYEAQ. V gave up 0 bases and J gave up 8 bases; unmatched junction bases: 4. Here the CDR3 reads CASSLARTGDGYTF. DNA of the CDR3: TGTGCCAGCAGCTTAGCAAGGACAGGGGACGGCTACACCTTC.